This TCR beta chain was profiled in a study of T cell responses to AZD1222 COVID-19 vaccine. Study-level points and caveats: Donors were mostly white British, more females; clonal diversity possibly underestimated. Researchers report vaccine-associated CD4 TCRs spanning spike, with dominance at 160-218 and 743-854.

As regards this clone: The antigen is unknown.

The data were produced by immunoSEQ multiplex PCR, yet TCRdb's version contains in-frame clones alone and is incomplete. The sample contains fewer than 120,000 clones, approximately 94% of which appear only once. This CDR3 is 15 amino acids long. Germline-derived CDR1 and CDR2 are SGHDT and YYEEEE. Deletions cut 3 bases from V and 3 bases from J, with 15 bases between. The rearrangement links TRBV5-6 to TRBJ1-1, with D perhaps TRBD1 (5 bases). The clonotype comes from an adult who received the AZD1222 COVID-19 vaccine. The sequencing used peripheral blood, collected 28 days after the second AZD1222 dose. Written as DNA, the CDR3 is TGTGCCAGCAGCTCGTACGGGGGAGGGGACACTGAAGCTTTCTTT. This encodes CASSSYGGGDTEAFF.